Listed below are T cell receptor beta chains from one sample, sequenced in a study of T cell clonotyping in hematopoietic cell transplantation. Sequencing used immunoSEQ multiplex PCR; TCRdb keeps in-frame clones, though not all of them. The table lists around 1,800 clones, 93% of them singletons. Sequenced material: peripheral blood mononuclear cells, taken before stem cell transplant. These TCRs come from a woman in her 50s with acute myeloid leukemia. Some clones in this sample may be carry-over from other donors' samples. Both conserved end residues are part of each CDR3. Each record gives: D gene, clone size, J gene, V gene, CDR3 protein, CDR3 DNA. The D gene is left open where the match is weak. Clone size, where shown, is once, few, many, or a class for clones that have expanded.

.	.	TRBJ1-2	TRBV5-6	CASSLGTVWLVGYTF	TGTGCCAGCAGCTTGGGGACAGTCTGGTTAGTGGGCTACACCTTC
TRBD1	.	TRBJ2-2	TRBV5-1	CASSGSSDRATGELFF	TGCGCCAGCAGCGGCTCGTCGGACAGGGCTACCGGGGAGCTGTTTTTT
TRBD2	.	TRBJ2-7	TRBV6-6	CASSFLAGEYEQYF	TGTGCCAGCAGCTTCCTAGCGGGGGAGTACGAGCAGTACTTC
.	.	TRBJ2-3	TRBV25-1	CASSDISTDTQYF	TGTGCCAGCAGTGACATAAGCACAGATACGCAGTATTTT
TRBD2	few	TRBJ2-7	TRBV4-3	CASSLRPTSAGNFHEQYF	TGCGCCAGCAGCCTCCGACCAACTAGCGCGGGTAACTTCCACGAGCAGTACTTC
.	.	TRBJ1-5	TRBV6-1	CASSPGYHQPQHF	TGTGCCAGCAGCCCGGGATACCATCAGCCCCAGCATTTT
.	.	TRBJ2-1	TRBV2	CASSERGTSSYNEQFF	TGTGCCAGCAGTGAACGGGGGACAAGCTCCTACAATGAGCAGTTCTTC
.	.	TRBJ1-1	TRBV5-1	CASSLGARANTEAFF	TGCGCCAGCAGCTTGGGGGCCAGGGCGAACACTGAAGCTTTCTTT
.	.	TRBJ1-4	TRBV19	CASRGLEEKLFF	TGTGCCAGTAGGGGTCTGGAGGAAAAACTGTTTTTT
TRBD1	.	TRBJ1-1	TRBV6-5	CASSSPVTGIAFF	TGTGCCAGCAGTTCCCCCGTGACAGGGATAGCTTTCTTT
.	.	TRBJ1-6	TRBV6-5	CASRRQNSPLHF	TGTGCCAGCAGAAGACAGAATTCACCCCTCCACTTT
.	.	TRBJ2-4	TRBV27	CASSPDLAKNIQYF	TGTGCCAGCAGCCCGGATCTTGCCAAAAACATTCAGTACTTC
.	.	TRBJ1-4	TRBV4-3	CASSQVGWTNEKLFF	TGCGCCAGCAGCCAAGTCGGCTGGACTAATGAAAAACTGTTTTTT
TRBD2	once	TRBJ2-2	TRBV7-6	CASSVGLPNTGELFF	TGTGCCAGCAGCGTGGGACTACCGAACACCGGGGAGCTGTTTTTT
.	.	TRBJ1-2	TRBV5-1	CATKEGDNYGYTF	TGCGCCACGAAGGAAGGAGATAACTATGGCTACACCTTC
TRBD1	.	TRBJ2-7	TRBV4-2	CASSQGTGGNYEQYF	TGTGCCAGCAGCCAAGGAACAGGGGGCAACTACGAGCAGTACTTC
.	.	TRBJ2-5	TRBV5-6	CASSLLGGAVGQETQYF	TGTGCCAGCAGCTTGCTGGGGGGGGCCGTGGGACAAGAGACCCAGTACTTC
TRBD2	.	TRBJ2-3	TRBV2	CASTRGDSQYF	TGTGCCAGCACTCGGGGGGACTCGCAGTATTTT
.	.	TRBJ2-7	TRBV4-3	CASSQENLDEQYF	TGCGCCAGCAGCCAAGAAAATCTCGACGAGCAGTACTTC
TRBD1	.	TRBJ2-1	TRBV12-5	CASQQGTYNEQFF	TGTGCTAGCCAACAGGGGACCTACAATGAGCAGTTCTTC
TRBD1	.	TRBJ1-1	TRBV7-9	CASSPRQGAGGTEAFF	TGTGCCAGCAGCCCCCGACAGGGGGCTGGGGGCACTGAAGCTTTCTTT
.	.	TRBJ2-6	TRBV6-1	CASTLGASGANVLTF	TGTGCCAGCACTCTGGGCGCCTCTGGGGCCAACGTCCTGACTTTC
TRBD1	.	TRBJ1-6	TRBV27	CASSFSGQGSSYNSPLHF	TGTGCCAGCAGTTTTTCAGGACAGGGGAGCTCCTATAATTCACCCCTCCACTTT
.	.	TRBJ2-2	TRBV2	CASNPDSSNTGELFF	TGTGCCAGCAATCCGGACAGCTCGAACACCGGGGAGCTGTTTTTT
.	.	TRBJ1-4	TRBV19	CASSPTPGKGAFNEKLFF	TGTGCCAGTAGTCCGACGCCAGGGAAGGGAGCCTTTAATGAAAAACTGTTTTTT
.	.	TRBJ1-1	TRBV29-1	CSVVRAGGAEAFF	TGCAGCGTTGTGAGAGCAGGCGGGGCTGAAGCTTTCTTT
.	.	TRBJ1-2	TRBV6-5	CASHSNRLANYGYTF	TGTGCCAGCCATTCCAACAGGTTAGCTAACTATGGCTACACCTTC
TRBD2	.	TRBJ2-5	TRBV9	CASSGAGVKETQYF	TGTGCCAGCAGCGGAGCGGGGGTAAAAGAGACCCAGTACTTC
.	.	TRBJ2-5	TRBV5-1	CASSLGRGQETQYF	TGCGCCAGCAGCTTGGGCAGGGGCCAAGAGACCCAGTACTTC
.	.	TRBJ2-7	TRBV12-2	CASRLVLIRQGYEQYF	TGTGCAAGTCGCTTAGTATTGATTCGGCAGGGCTACGAGCAGTACTTC
.	.	TRBJ1-1	TRBV30	CAWSLGIQNTEAFF	TGTGCCTGGTCTCTCGGCATCCAGAACACTGAAGCTTTCTTT
.	.	TRBJ1-5	TRBV13	CASSPGPINQPQHF	TGTGCCAGCAGCCCAGGACCGATCAATCAGCCCCAGCATTTT
.	.	TRBJ1-1	TRBV5-1	CASSLDSNTEAFF	TGCGCCAGCAGCTTGGACTCGAACACTGAAGCTTTCTTT
TRBD1	.	TRBJ1-2	TRBV4-3	CASSQVPDRDGYTF	TGCGCCAGCAGCCAAGTCCCAGACAGGGATGGCTACACCTTC
.	.	TRBJ1-5	TRBV29-1	CSVREPNQPQHF	TGCAGCGTAAGAGAGCCTAATCAGCCCCAGCATTTT
.	.	TRBJ1-4	TRBV2	CASRDTGSGEKLFF	TGTGCCAGCAGAGACACAGGTTCGGGTGAAAAACTGTTTTTT
.	once	TRBJ2-2	TRBV30	CAWSLGLGTGELFF	TGTGCCTGGAGTTTGGGGCTGGGCACCGGGGAGCTGTTTTTT
TRBD1	.	TRBJ2-7	TRBV7-7	CASSLTGGYEQYF	TGTGCTAGCAGCTTGACAGGGGGCTACGAGCAGTACTTC
TRBD2	.	TRBJ2-3	TRBV11-3	CASSLDPRTSGYADTQYF	TGTGCCAGCAGCTTAGATCCGAGGACTAGCGGCTACGCAGATACGCAGTATTTT
.	.	TRBJ1-6	TRBV15	CATSPENSPLHF	TGTGCCACCAGCCCTGAGAATTCACCCCTCCACTTT
TRBD1	.	TRBJ1-6	TRBV27	CASSLQYRQGGSPLHF	TGTGCCAGCAGTTTACAGTATAGACAGGGTGGTTCACCCCTCCACTTT
.	once	TRBJ2-3	TRBV9	CASSVDPGLTDTQYF	TGTGCCAGCAGCGTAGACCCGGGGCTCACAGATACGCAGTATTTT
.	once	TRBJ2-7	TRBV7-9	CASSKEQGSEQYF	TGTGCCAGCAGCAAAGAGCAGGGGTCCGAGCAGTACTTC
TRBD2	.	TRBJ2-2	TRBV15	CATSKPGLAGGAGELFF	TGTGCCACCAGCAAACCGGGACTAGCGGGGGGAGCCGGGGAGCTGTTTTTT
.	.	TRBJ1-2	TRBV10-2	CASSPDANYGYTF	TGCGCCAGCAGCCCCGACGCTAACTATGGCTACACCTTC
.	.	TRBJ1-1	TRBV7-9	CASSPLGGNTEAFF	TGTGCCAGCAGCCCATTAGGGGGGAACACTGAAGCTTTCTTT
.	.	TRBJ1-2	TRBV5-5	CASSFSSDANYGYTF	TGTGCCAGCAGCTTCTCCAGCGACGCTAACTATGGCTACACCTTC
TRBD1	once	TRBJ1-2	TRBV18	CASSPTHSGGEGYTF	TGTGCCAGCTCACCCACCCATTCAGGGGGCGAAGGCTACACCTTC
.	.	TRBJ1-2	TRBV27	CASSLNRGGAFGHYGYTF	TGTGCCAGCAGTTTAAACCGAGGTGGGGCCTTCGGTCACTATGGCTACACCTTC
TRBD1	once	TRBJ1-1	TRBV2	CASSETGVNTEAFF	TGTGCCAGCAGTGAGACAGGGGTGAACACTGAAGCTTTCTTT
.	.	TRBJ2-6	TRBV7-7	CASSVIGVPQSRANVLTF	TGTGCCAGCAGCGTAATCGGAGTGCCACAAAGTCGGGCCAACGTCCTGACTTTC
.	once	TRBJ1-2	TRBV4-3	CASSQEYTAFWYGYTF	TGCGCCAGCAGCCAAGAGTACACAGCGTTTTGGTATGGCTACACCTTC
.	.	TRBJ1-5	TRBV18	CASSPGVGQPQHF	TGTGCCAGCTCACCAGGGGTCGGGCAGCCCCAGCATTTT
.	.	TRBJ2-7	TRBV11-2	CASSLVGTSAYEQYF	TGTGCCAGCAGCTTAGTAGGGACCTCTGCCTACGAGCAGTACTTC
.	.	TRBJ1-3	TRBV9	CASQGFSGNTIYF	TGTGCCAGCCAGGGATTCTCTGGAAACACCATATATTTT
TRBD2	.	TRBJ2-3	TRBV29-1	CSVTLAGEGTDTQYF	TGCAGCGTAACCTTAGCGGGGGAGGGCACAGATACGCAGTATTTT
.	.	TRBJ1-1	TRBV11-3	CASSPRAHMNTEAFF	TGTGCCAGCAGCCCCCGGGCTCACATGAACACTGAAGCTTTCTTT
.	.	TRBJ2-7	TRBV4-3	CASSQGIQGYEQYF	TGCGCCAGCAGCCAAGGAATCCAGGGCTACGAGCAGTACTTC